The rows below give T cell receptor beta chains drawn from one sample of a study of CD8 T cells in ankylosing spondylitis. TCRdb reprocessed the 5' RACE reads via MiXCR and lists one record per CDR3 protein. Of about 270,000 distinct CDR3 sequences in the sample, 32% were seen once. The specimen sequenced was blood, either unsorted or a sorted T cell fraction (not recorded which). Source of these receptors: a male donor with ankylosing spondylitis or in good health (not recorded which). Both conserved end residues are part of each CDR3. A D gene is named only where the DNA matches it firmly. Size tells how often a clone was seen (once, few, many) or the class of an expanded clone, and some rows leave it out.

CDR3 DNA: TGTGCCAGCAGTACCAAGGGACTAGCGGCCGATGAGCAGTTCTTC
CDR3 protein: CASSTKGLAADEQFF
V gene: TRBV12-3/TRBV12-4
clone size: few
J gene: TRBJ2-1
D gene: TRBD2
CDR3 length: 15

CDR3 DNA: TGTGCCAGCTCTTATATGAACACTGAAGCTTTCTTT
CDR3 protein: CASSYMNTEAFF
V gene: TRBV5-5
clone size: .
J gene: TRBJ1-1
D gene: .
CDR3 length: 12

CDR3 DNA: TGCGCCAGCAGCACATCAGACAGGGCGGAAAAGACCCAGTACTTC
CDR3 protein: CASSTSDRAEKTQYF
V gene: TRBV5-1
clone size: .
J gene: TRBJ2-5
D gene: TRBD1
CDR3 length: 15

CDR3 DNA: TGTGCCTGGAGTAAGGTAATTAGCAATCAGCCCCAGCATTTT
CDR3 protein: CAWSKVISNQPQHF
V gene: TRBV30
clone size: .
J gene: TRBJ1-5
D gene: .
CDR3 length: 14

CDR3 DNA: TGCGCCAGCAGTACGCGCGTGGGGGGCTCTGGGGCCAACGTCCTGACTTTC
CDR3 protein: CASSTRVGGSGANVLTF
V gene: TRBV5-1
clone size: .
J gene: TRBJ2-6
D gene: .
CDR3 length: 17

CDR3 DNA: TGCAGCGTTGAAGATCGAGCAGGGTTGGAGACCGGGGAGCTGTTTTTT
CDR3 protein: CSVEDRAGLETGELFF
V gene: TRBV29-1
clone size: few
J gene: TRBJ2-2
D gene: .
CDR3 length: 16

CDR3 DNA: TGCAGTGCTAGACCCACCGAAACTAACACCGGGGAGCTGTTTTTT
CDR3 protein: CSARPTETNTGELFF
V gene: TRBV20-1
clone size: .
J gene: TRBJ2-2
D gene: .
CDR3 length: 15

CDR3 DNA: TGCAGTGCCCCCTGGGCGTACGAGCAGTACTTC
CDR3 protein: CSAPWAYEQYF
V gene: TRBV20-1
clone size: few
J gene: TRBJ2-7
D gene: .
CDR3 length: 11

CDR3 DNA: TGTGCCAGCAGCGTAGTGAGCGGGGATCTCTATGAGCAGTTCTTC
CDR3 protein: CASSVVSGDLYEQFF
V gene: TRBV9
clone size: .
J gene: TRBJ2-1
D gene: TRBD2
CDR3 length: 15

CDR3 DNA: TGTGCCAGCAGTCCCGGGACAGGCCTCGAAGAGACCCAGTACTTC
CDR3 protein: CASSPGTGLEETQYF
V gene: TRBV12-3/TRBV12-4
clone size: .
J gene: TRBJ2-5
D gene: TRBD1
CDR3 length: 15

CDR3 DNA: TGTACCAGCAGTCCACTACTCGGGGCTAGCGGGGGCCGGTACAATGAGCAGTTCTTC
CDR3 protein: CTSSPLLGASGGRYNEQFF
V gene: TRBV6-4
clone size: .
J gene: TRBJ2-1
D gene: TRBD2
CDR3 length: 19

CDR3 DNA: TGTGCCAGCAGCCCAAGAATGACAGGGTGGAATGAAAAACTGTTTTTT
CDR3 protein: CASSPRMTGWNEKLFF
V gene: TRBV7-9
clone size: .
J gene: TRBJ1-4
D gene: TRBD1
CDR3 length: 16

CDR3 DNA: TGTGCCAGCAGTTTACAGGGTAACTCTGGAAACACCATATATTTT
CDR3 protein: CASSLQGNSGNTIYF
V gene: TRBV12-3/TRBV12-4
clone size: few
J gene: TRBJ1-3
D gene: .
CDR3 length: 15

CDR3 DNA: TGTGCCAGCAGCTTGTCGAGACTAGTCGTTGCAGATACGCAGTATTTT
CDR3 protein: CASSLSRLVVADTQYF
V gene: TRBV5-5
clone size: many
J gene: TRBJ2-3
D gene: .
CDR3 length: 16

CDR3 DNA: TGTGCCAGCAGCCCCTCGTGGGGGGAGACCCAGTACTTC
CDR3 protein: CASSPSWGETQYF
V gene: TRBV7-2
clone size: .
J gene: TRBJ2-5
D gene: .
CDR3 length: 13

CDR3 DNA: TGTGCCAGCAGCCAAGATCGGGGATTTGAAGCTTTCTTT
CDR3 protein: CASSQDRGFEAFF
V gene: TRBV4-2
clone size: few
J gene: TRBJ1-1
D gene: .
CDR3 length: 13

CDR3 DNA: TGCAGTGCCGAGGGGCGGGGCGAGACTGAAGCTTTCTTT
CDR3 protein: CSAEGRGETEAFF
V gene: TRBV20-1
clone size: .
J gene: TRBJ1-1
D gene: .
CDR3 length: 13

CDR3 DNA: TGCAGCGTTGAGCGGGACAGGGCCCGAGCGGGCAGCTCCTACAATGAGCAGTTCTTC
CDR3 protein: CSVERDRARAGSSYNEQFF
V gene: TRBV29-1
clone size: few
J gene: TRBJ2-1
D gene: TRBD1
CDR3 length: 19

CDR3 DNA: TGCAGTGCTAGCGAACTCGCAGGGGGCAATCAGGAATCACCCCTCCACTTT
CDR3 protein: CSASELAGGNQESPLHF
V gene: TRBV20-1
clone size: .
J gene: TRBJ1-6
D gene: TRBD1
CDR3 length: 17

CDR3 DNA: TGCAGCGTTGCTTTGGCAGGGGTCACTGAAGCTTTCTTT
CDR3 protein: CSVALAGVTEAFF
V gene: TRBV29-1
clone size: few
J gene: TRBJ1-1
D gene: .
CDR3 length: 13

CDR3 DNA: TGTGCCAGCAGTGAAGTCGGGACAGGGTCCTATTCACCCCTCCACTTT
CDR3 protein: CASSEVGTGSYSPLHF
V gene: TRBV6-1
clone size: .
J gene: TRBJ1-6
D gene: TRBD1
CDR3 length: 16

CDR3 DNA: TGTGCCAGCAGCTTGTCACCGAACACCGGGGAGCTGTTTTTT
CDR3 protein: CASSLSPNTGELFF
V gene: TRBV5-5
clone size: few
J gene: TRBJ2-2
D gene: .
CDR3 length: 14

CDR3 DNA: TGTGCCAGCAGTTTATCAAGGGGGGACACTGAAGCTTTCTTT
CDR3 protein: CASSLSRGDTEAFF
V gene: TRBV27
clone size: .
J gene: TRBJ1-1
D gene: .
CDR3 length: 14

CDR3 DNA: TGTGCCACCAGCTCCTTGGGGGCAGGGGGCGGTCAGCCCCAGCATTTT
CDR3 protein: CATSSLGAGGGQPQHF
V gene: TRBV15
clone size: few
J gene: TRBJ1-5
D gene: TRBD1
CDR3 length: 16

CDR3 DNA: TGCAGCGTTGAAGGCCCCCCCGACAGGGGCGGATCCACCGGGGAGCTGTTTTTT
CDR3 protein: CSVEGPPDRGGSTGELFF
V gene: TRBV29-1
clone size: .
J gene: TRBJ2-2
D gene: TRBD1
CDR3 length: 18

CDR3 DNA: TGTGCCAGCAGTTCCGTTGCAGGGGGCAGGAACACTGAAGCTTTCTTT
CDR3 protein: CASSSVAGGRNTEAFF
V gene: TRBV12-3/TRBV12-4
clone size: .
J gene: TRBJ1-1
D gene: TRBD1
CDR3 length: 16

CDR3 DNA: TGTGCCAGCAGCGGGGGGACAGCGATAGCCAAAAACATTCAGTACTTC
CDR3 protein: CASSGGTAIAKNIQYF
V gene: TRBV5-6
clone size: .
J gene: TRBJ2-4
D gene: .
CDR3 length: 16

CDR3 DNA: TGTGCCACCAGTGATTTTTCCGGGTCAGATACGCAGTATTTT
CDR3 protein: CATSDFSGSDTQYF
V gene: TRBV24-1
clone size: few
J gene: TRBJ2-3
D gene: .
CDR3 length: 14

CDR3 DNA: TGCGCCAGCAGCCAAGAACCCGGGACGGCCTACGAGCAGTACTTC
CDR3 protein: CASSQEPGTAYEQYF
V gene: TRBV4-1
clone size: .
J gene: TRBJ2-7
D gene: .
CDR3 length: 15

CDR3 DNA: TGCAGTGCCTCTGGGAGTCAAGAGACCCAGTACTTC
CDR3 protein: CSASGSQETQYF
V gene: TRBV20-1
clone size: .
J gene: TRBJ2-5
D gene: .
CDR3 length: 12

CDR3 DNA: TGCGCCAGCAGAGATCCCGGGTCTCGTTCTGGTGCAGATACGCAGTATTTT
CDR3 protein: CASRDPGSRSGADTQYF
V gene: TRBV4-1
clone size: few
J gene: TRBJ2-3
D gene: .
CDR3 length: 17

CDR3 DNA: TGTGCCAGCAGTTACTCGACACAGGGAGCGGGTGAGCAGTTCTTC
CDR3 protein: CASSYSTQGAGEQFF
V gene: TRBV6-5
clone size: .
J gene: TRBJ2-1
D gene: .
CDR3 length: 15

CDR3 DNA: TGCAGTGCGCCGAGGGGGATCGGCACTGAAGCTTTCTTT
CDR3 protein: CSAPRGIGTEAFF
V gene: TRBV20-1
clone size: few
J gene: TRBJ1-1
D gene: .
CDR3 length: 13

CDR3 DNA: TGTGCCAGCTGCCGGACTAGCGGTGCAGAGACCCAGTACTTC
CDR3 protein: CASCRTSGAETQYF
V gene: TRBV7-2
clone size: .
J gene: TRBJ2-5
D gene: TRBD2
CDR3 length: 14

CDR3 DNA: TGTGCCAGCAGTCGGACAGGGTGGTATAATTCACCCCTCCACTTT
CDR3 protein: CASSRTGWYNSPLHF
V gene: TRBV12-3/TRBV12-4
clone size: many
J gene: TRBJ1-6
D gene: TRBD1
CDR3 length: 15

CDR3 DNA: TGCAGCGTTGACCGGAAGAACACTGAAGCTTTCTTT
CDR3 protein: CSVDRKNTEAFF
V gene: TRBV29-1
clone size: few
J gene: TRBJ1-1
D gene: .
CDR3 length: 12

CDR3 DNA: TGTGCCAGCTCGCCTGAAGCGGGGGGCTTGACAGATACGCAGTATTTT
CDR3 protein: CASSPEAGGLTDTQYF
V gene: TRBV18
clone size: few
J gene: TRBJ2-3
D gene: TRBD2
CDR3 length: 16

CDR3 DNA: TGTGCCAGCAGGGACAGGGGATATCGCACAGATACGCAGTATTTT
CDR3 protein: CASRDRGYRTDTQYF
V gene: TRBV5-5
clone size: few
J gene: TRBJ2-3
D gene: TRBD1
CDR3 length: 15

CDR3 DNA: TGCAGTGCTAGAACAGGCTACGAGCAGTACTTC
CDR3 protein: CSARTGYEQYF
V gene: TRBV20-1
clone size: few
J gene: TRBJ2-7
D gene: .
CDR3 length: 11

CDR3 DNA: TGTGCCATCAGTGAGCCGCCGGGGGGGACGAACACTGAAGCTTTCTTT
CDR3 protein: CAISEPPGGTNTEAFF
V gene: TRBV10-3
clone size: once
J gene: TRBJ1-1
D gene: .
CDR3 length: 16

CDR3 DNA: TGTGCCAGCAGCTTGGGGCCGGTGGCAGTTGACGAGCAGTACTTC
CDR3 protein: CASSLGPVAVDEQYF
V gene: TRBV5-6
clone size: .
J gene: TRBJ2-7
D gene: .
CDR3 length: 15

CDR3 DNA: TGCGCCAGCAGTGAGTACTACACCAGCACAGATACGCAGTATTTT
CDR3 protein: CASSEYYTSTDTQYF
V gene: TRBV10-1
clone size: few
J gene: TRBJ2-3
D gene: .
CDR3 length: 15

CDR3 DNA: TGTGCCATCAGTGAGAGGGGCCGGGGGGAGGTAGATACGCAGTATTTT
CDR3 protein: CAISERGRGEVDTQYF
V gene: TRBV10-3
clone size: .
J gene: TRBJ2-3
D gene: TRBD2
CDR3 length: 16

CDR3 DNA: TGCAGTGCTAGCTCCGACGGGGTCACCGGGGAGCTGTTTTTT
CDR3 protein: CSASSDGVTGELFF
V gene: TRBV20-1
clone size: few
J gene: TRBJ2-2
D gene: .
CDR3 length: 14

CDR3 DNA: TGCGCCAGCAGCTTGGTACACGCCTATAATTCACCCCTCCACTTT
CDR3 protein: CASSLVHAYNSPLHF
V gene: TRBV5-1
clone size: .
J gene: TRBJ1-6
D gene: .
CDR3 length: 15

CDR3 DNA: TGTGCCTGGACCAGCGTTTCCTACAATGAGCAGTTCTTC
CDR3 protein: CAWTSVSYNEQFF
V gene: TRBV30
clone size: .
J gene: TRBJ2-1
D gene: .
CDR3 length: 13